This T cell receptor (beta chain) was observed in a study of T cells in women clearing cervical HPV infection. Its frequency marks this clone as medium-sized. Antigen: not known. Read sequence stops 3 residues before the CDR3 end, and the germline J gene provides the missing end. Germline lookup yields CDR1 KGHSH and CDR2 LQKENI. V was cut by 2 bases and J by 0 bases, with 10 bases left in between. The CDR3 is 16 residues long. The method was immunoSEQ multiplex PCR; TCRdb's version includes in-frame clones alone and lacks a portion of them. The sample data list 25,000 to 30,000 clones. Overall study findings and caveats: Repertoire richness, not evenness, was significantly elevated in CIN3+ cases versus controls.

The V gene is TRBV18, the J gene TRBJ1-4, with D perhaps matching TRBD1 (6 bases). The clonotype originates from a woman aged 18 to 75 with a cervical HPV16 infection that either progressed to CIN3+ or cleared (not recorded which). The source material was blood buffy coat. The covered CDR3 bases are TGTGCCAGCTCACCAACAGGGAGACCAACTAATGAAAAA. Residues: CASSPTGRPTNEK. The entire CDR3 protein reads CASSPTGRPTNEKLFF.